These T cell receptor beta chains were read from a single sample in a study of monozygotic twins with inflammatory bowel disease. For each CDR3 protein, TCRdb gives one entry from its re-call of the 5' RACE reads, without DNA. This sample's table has about 380,000 distinct CDR3 sequences. The sequenced material came from blood. The receptors were gathered from a human donor with ulcerative colitis or Crohn's disease, or a healthy co-twin of an affected twin (not recorded which). CDR3s include the opening cysteine and the closing phenylalanine or tryptophan.

len,j_gene,v_gene,CDR3aa
11,TRBJ1-1,TRBV2,CAGGVIAEAFF
15,TRBJ1-2,TRBV20-1,CSARGDRGAPYGYTF
13,TRBJ1-5,TRBV5-1,CASSPNREQPQHF
15,TRBJ2-1,TRBV7-3,CASSPQGARGNEQFF
16,TRBJ2-1,TRBV5-1,CASSLGGLSGPHEQFF
15,TRBJ1-1,TRBV7-9,CASSSPPTANTEAFF
13,TRBJ2-3,TRBV7-3,CASSLREEDTQYF
16,TRBJ1-4,TRBV6-5,CASSYPRGREYEKLFF
19,TRBJ2-7,TRBV5-1,CASSLAEGFSGTGGAEQYF
15,TRBJ1-2,TRBV20-1,CSASRTTGFHYGYTF
16,TRBJ2-3,TRBV5-1,CASSPTAGGPPDTQYF
14,TRBJ2-1,TRBV19,CASSIQTRVNEQFF
16,TRBJ1-1,TRBV5-4,CASSLFGRYVNTEAFF
14,TRBJ2-6,TRBV2,CAGSQSSGANVLTF
15,TRBJ2-7,TRBV7-2,CASSLAAESSYEQYF
17,TRBJ2-3,TRBV7-9,CASSLGRAVLLTDTQYF
14,TRBJ1-2,TRBV7-2,CASSTDGGPYGYTF
17,TRBJ2-7,TRBV28,CASSLWPADRGSYEQYF
13,TRBJ2-7,TRBV7-2,CASSPTKNYEQYF
18,TRBJ2-3,TRBV11-2,CASSLDSRDRIRVPFQYF
18,TRBJ2-2,TRBV6-5,CASRPNEGLAGVVGELFF
14,TRBJ2-3,TRBV3-1,CASTQRGVEDTQYF
12,TRBJ2-2,TRBV12-5,CASGMDTGELFF
14,TRBJ2-7,TRBV28,CASRRAGGSYEQYF